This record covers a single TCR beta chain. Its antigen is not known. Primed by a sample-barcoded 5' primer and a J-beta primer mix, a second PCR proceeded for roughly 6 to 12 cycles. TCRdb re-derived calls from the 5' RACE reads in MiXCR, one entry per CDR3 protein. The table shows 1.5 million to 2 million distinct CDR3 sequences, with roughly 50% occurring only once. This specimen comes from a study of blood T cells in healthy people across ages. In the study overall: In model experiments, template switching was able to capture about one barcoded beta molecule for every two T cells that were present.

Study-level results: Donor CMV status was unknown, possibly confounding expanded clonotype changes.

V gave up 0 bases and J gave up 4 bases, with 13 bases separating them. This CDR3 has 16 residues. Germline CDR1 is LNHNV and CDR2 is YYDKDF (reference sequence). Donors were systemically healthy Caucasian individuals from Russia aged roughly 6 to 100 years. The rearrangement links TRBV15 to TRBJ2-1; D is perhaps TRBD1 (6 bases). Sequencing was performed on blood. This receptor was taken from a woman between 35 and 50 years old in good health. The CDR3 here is CATSRDLGQYYNEQFF. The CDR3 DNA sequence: TGTGCCACCAGCAGAGATCTCGGACAGTATTACAATGAGCAGTTCTTC.